This TCR beta chain stems from a study of breast tumors, draining lymph nodes, adjacent tissues. Study results and caveats: Most tumor T cells seemingly derive from lymph node, then expand in tumor. Tumor and nontumor repertoires were significantly more similar in luminal-like than in basal-like breast cancer. Tumors had less TCR diversity than lymph nodes, more than nontumor tissue. That most tumor T cells come from lymph nodes remained unproven.

Axillary draining lymph nodes of breast cancer patients supplied the node samples. TCRdb reprocessed the multiplex PCR reads with MiXCR, giving one entry per CDR3 protein. Among approximately 88,000 distinct CDR3 sequences listed, approximately 29% were seen once. CDR3 length: 16 residues. V lost 2 bases to trimming and J lost 5 bases, with 15 bases between them. Germline CDR1 SGHTA, CDR2 FQGNSA. This clonotype was detected ten times or more. The antigen is unknown. This chain uses TRBV7-2 with TRBJ2-2, with D tentatively TRBD1 (6 bases). The sequenced sample was axillary lymph node tissue. This sequence originates from a female donor with breast cancer. Some clones in this sample may be carry-over from other donors' samples. This chain's CDR3 is CASSLYRVIRTGELFF. CDR3 bases: TGTGCCAGCAGCTTATACAGGGTGATTCGGACCGGGGAGCTGTTTTTT.